This TCR beta chain appears in the sequencing data of a study of shared clonotypes between healthy human individuals (dated by TCRdb to about 2020). Regarding the complete study: The cohort comprised a couple of women and a few men aged 18 to 49 years. To estimate repertoire size and how much clonotypes are shared between individuals, the study performed deep sequencing of blood TCR repertoires from a handful of healthy adults. Different laboratories and diverse techniques were used to prepare libraries and sequence TCR repertoires, to increase sequencing depth and limit assay-specific biases. Per donor, leukapheresis produced somewhere between about 0.9 and 9 billion PBMCs.

TCR CDR3 regions were amplified from genomic DNA by multiplex PCR using the deep immunoSEQ assay. Extracted genomic DNA from each cell subset was distributed evenly across all wells of several immunoSEQ 96-well plates, and each plate was treated as a replicate. For unsorted PBMC, approximately 0.3 ug of genomic DNA, equivalent to approximately 30,000 T cell genomes, went into each replicate PCR. Unsorted PBMC genomic DNA was sequenced across ten immunoSEQ deep assay plates. The purified libraries were quantified using a Qubit 3.0 fluorometer, sized with a Bioanalyzer 2100, and then quantified again using the KAPA Library Quantification kit. A separate single-read 150-cycle Illumina NextSeq 550 flow cell was used to sequence each immunoSEQ 96-well plate. For the original study's pipeline: Because the immunoSEQ output held only junctional sequences and lacked quality scores, the filtering could not match the filtering applied to full-length reads. Sequences were annotated with PyIR, a Python wrapper for IgBLAST v1.9, and V/J genes and CDR3 were assigned using IMGT germline references. Reads were filtered out if the reads had weak V/J assignments (E-value above 1e-6), no CDR3, stop codons, out-of-frame junctions, or ambiguous translated residues. V3J clonotypes were defined by identical inferred V gene, J gene, and CDR3 amino acid sequence. The percentage overlap between two repertoires was calculated by dividing the number of shared unique clonotypes by the size of the smaller repertoire. Three approaches were used to assess repertoire richness: RTK rarefaction, the Chao1 estimator, and Recon v2.1 estimates of unobserved clonotypes. TCRdb retrieved this table from immuneACCESS and kept in-frame rearrangements only. Not all clones are present; in checked studies, unresolved V genes account for under half, and no reason is known for the remainder. V, J and clone size derive from that table, while D and trimming were established from the DNA sequence. Recorded for this sample are some 530,000 clones; around 85% of them occurred a single time. In total, the top ten clones hold about 13% of the sample.

The paper as a whole reports these results and caveats: Sampling was restricted to blood, and TCR repertoires in tissue are likely to differ from TCR repertoires in blood. The genetic and exposure-history diversity represented was limited by the small number of donors. Based on pairwise subsampling, the degree of clonotype sharing among donors was expected to be affected by sequencing depth.

Healthy HIV-negative adults with no recently reported acute infections or vaccinations were included as donors. Every donor was a Caucasian adult residing in Nashville, Tennessee, USA. In the unsorted samples, around 81 million PBMCs were counted, and genomic DNA was extracted using the QIAamp DNA Blood Mini kit. After blood collection by leukapheresis, PBMCs were isolated using Ficoll-Histopaque density gradient centrifugation and then cryopreserved in the vapor phase of liquid nitrogen. As to this clone: Its antigen is unknown. It has no much larger one-base neighbor in the sample; base qualities were not kept.

CDR1 and CDR2 are read off the germline V gene as WSHSY and SAAADI. V and J are truncated by 0 bases and 4 bases respectively, leaving an intervening sequence of 18 bases. Including the terminal cysteine and phenylalanine, the CDR3 comprises 17 residues. Solely the CDR3 DNA is kept, with 51 bases framed from the first base. The sequence joins TRBV10-2 to TRBJ1-1; 5 matching bases give a weak D call of TRBD1. The sequencing sample was made of PBMCs. The receptor was isolated from a woman aged 40-49 years in good health. Some clones in this sample may be carry-over from other donors' samples. The CDR3 has the sequence CASSESTQVTGGTEAFF. The base sequence is TGCGCCAGCAGTGAGTCGACACAGGTCACTGGGGGCACTGAAGCTTTCTTT.